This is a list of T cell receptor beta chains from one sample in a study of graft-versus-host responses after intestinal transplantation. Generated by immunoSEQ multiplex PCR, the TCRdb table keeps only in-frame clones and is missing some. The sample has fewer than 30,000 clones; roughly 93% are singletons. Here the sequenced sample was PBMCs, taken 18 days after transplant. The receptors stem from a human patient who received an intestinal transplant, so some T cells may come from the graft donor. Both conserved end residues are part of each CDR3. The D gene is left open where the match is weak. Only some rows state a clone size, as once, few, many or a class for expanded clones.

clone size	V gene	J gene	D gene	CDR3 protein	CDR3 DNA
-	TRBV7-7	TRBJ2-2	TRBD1	CASRAGTGLTGELFF	TGTGCCAGCAGGGCCGGGACAGGACTTACCGGGGAGCTGTTTTTT
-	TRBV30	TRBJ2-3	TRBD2	CAWSVLSLAEATDTQYF	TGTGCCTGGAGTGTACTCTCACTAGCGGAGGCCACAGATACGCAGTATTTT
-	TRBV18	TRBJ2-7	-	CASSPGGSSYEQYF	TGTGCCAGCTCACCAGGAGGTAGCTCCTACGAGCAGTACTTC
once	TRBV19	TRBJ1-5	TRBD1	CASSSQGAVGNQPQHF	TGTGCCAGTAGTTCTCAGGGGGCGGTAGGCAATCAGCCCCAGCATTTT
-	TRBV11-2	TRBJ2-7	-	CASRKGGLYEQYF	TGTGCCAGCAGAAAAGGGGGGTTATACGAGCAGTACTTC
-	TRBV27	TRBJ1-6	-	CASSPFWAVNSPLHF	TGTGCCAGCAGTCCATTTTGGGCAGTAAATTCACCCCTCCACTTT
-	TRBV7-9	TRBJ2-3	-	CASSSSPGPDTQYF	TGTGCCAGCAGCTCGAGCCCAGGACCAGATACGCAGTATTTT
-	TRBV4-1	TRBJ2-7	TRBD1	CASSQGRDSAYEQYF	TGCGCCAGCAGCCAAGGTCGGGACAGTGCCTACGAGCAGTACTTC
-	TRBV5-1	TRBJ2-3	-	CASSYPGEDTQYF	TGCGCCAGCAGCTACCCAGGGGAGGATACGCAGTATTTT
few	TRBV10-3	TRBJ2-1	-	CAISDSLWSNNEQFF	TGTGCCATCAGTGATTCCCTGTGGTCAAACAATGAGCAGTTCTTC
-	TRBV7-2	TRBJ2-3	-	CASGWVSSTDTQYF	TGTGCCAGCGGCTGGGTATCCAGCACAGATACGCAGTATTTT
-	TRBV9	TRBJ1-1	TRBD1	CASSVGGGVQGARTEAFF	TGTGCCAGCAGCGTAGGAGGGGGGGTACAGGGGGCCAGAACTGAAGCTTTCTTT
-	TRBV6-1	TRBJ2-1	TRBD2	CASSLAGANEQFF	TGTGCCAGCAGCCTAGCGGGGGCAAATGAGCAGTTCTTC
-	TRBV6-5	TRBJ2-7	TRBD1	CASSGSDRSYEQYF	TGTGCCAGCAGTGGGTCGGACAGGTCCTACGAGCAGTACTTC
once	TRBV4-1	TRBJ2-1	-	CASSQGRGPRYNEQFF	TGCGCCAGCAGCCAAGGTCGGGGTCCCCGTTACAATGAGCAGTTCTTC
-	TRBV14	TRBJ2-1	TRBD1	CASSRTGGVEQFF	TGTGCCAGCAGCAGGACAGGGGGGGTAGAGCAGTTCTTC
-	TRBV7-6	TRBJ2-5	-	CASSLDGGTETQYF	TGTGCCAGCAGCTTAGACGGGGGCACGGAGACCCAGTACTTC
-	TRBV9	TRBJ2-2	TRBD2	CASSVASTSGSNTGELFF	TGTGCCAGCAGCGTAGCTAGTACTAGCGGGTCGAACACCGGGGAGCTGTTTTTT
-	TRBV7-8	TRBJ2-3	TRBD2	CASSLAGLAGGTDTQYF	TGTGCCAGCAGCCTCGCAGGGCTAGCGGGGGGCACAGATACGCAGTATTTT
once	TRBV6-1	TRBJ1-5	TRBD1	CASSMTGSGQPQHF	TGTGCCAGCAGTATGACAGGGTCGGGTCAGCCCCAGCATTTT
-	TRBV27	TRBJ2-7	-	CASRPRAHRGGLLVFSYEQYF	TGTGCCAGCAGACCAAGAGCTCACAGGGGGGGATTACTAGTTTTTTCCTACGAGCAGTACTTC
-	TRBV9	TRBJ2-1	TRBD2	CASSVTGGGVDEQFF	TGTGCCAGCAGCGTAACTGGCGGGGGGGTCGATGAGCAGTTCTTC
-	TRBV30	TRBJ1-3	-	CASTKRSGNTIYF	TGTGCTTCGACCAAGAGATCTGGAAACACCATATATTTT
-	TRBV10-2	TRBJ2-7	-	CASSEPGGYEQYF	TGCGCCAGCAGTGAGCCAGGGGGGTACGAGCAGTACTTC
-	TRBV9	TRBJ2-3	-	CASSVLEGWRNTQYF	TGTGCCAGCAGCGTATTAGAGGGCTGGCGAAATACGCAGTATTTT
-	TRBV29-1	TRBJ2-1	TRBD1	CSVDRQGAGNEQFF	TGCAGCGTTGATCGACAGGGGGCAGGAAATGAGCAGTTCTTC
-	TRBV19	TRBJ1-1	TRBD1	CASSSGQGYTNTEAFF	TGTGCCAGTAGTTCGGGACAGGGATATACGAACACTGAAGCTTTCTTT
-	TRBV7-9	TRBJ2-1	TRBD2	CASSLYGAGGYNEQFF	TGTGCCAGCAGCTTATATGGGGCGGGGGGCTACAATGAGCAGTTCTTC
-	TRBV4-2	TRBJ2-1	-	CASSQGTGLVEQFF	TGTGCCAGCAGCCAAGGAACTGGGTTGGTTGAGCAGTTCTTC
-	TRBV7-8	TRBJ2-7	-	CASSLGPPGAEQYF	TGTGCCAGCAGCTTAGGCCCCCCGGGAGCGGAGCAGTACTTC
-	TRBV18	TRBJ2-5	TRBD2	CASSPRPSGRETQYF	TGTGCCAGCTCACCACGTCCTAGCGGTCGAGAGACCCAGTACTTC
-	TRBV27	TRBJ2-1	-	CASSAIRGRGYNEQFF	TGTGCCAGCAGTGCGATCAGAGGGAGAGGGTACAATGAGCAGTTCTTC
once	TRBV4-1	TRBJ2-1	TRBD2	CASSQDGPRGSGGANEQFF	TGCGCCAGCAGCCAAGATGGCCCTCGGGGGAGCGGGGGGGCCAATGAGCAGTTCTTC
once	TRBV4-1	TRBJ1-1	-	CASSQVLQGRTEAFF	TGCGCCAGCAGCCAAGTACTACAGGGTAGGACTGAAGCTTTCTTT
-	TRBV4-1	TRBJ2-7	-	CASSQDINDEQYF	TGCGCCAGCAGCCAAGATATAAATGACGAGCAGTACTTC
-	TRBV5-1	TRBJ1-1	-	CASSSGVRTEAFF	TGCGCCAGCAGCTCAGGGGTTCGCACTGAAGCTTTCTTT
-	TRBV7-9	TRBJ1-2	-	CASSRESYTF	TGTGCCAGCAGCCGAGAAAGCTACACCTTC
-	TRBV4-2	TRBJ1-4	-	CASSQESGGLSEKLFF	TGTGCCAGCAGCCAAGAGTCGGGGGGGTTAAGTGAAAAACTGTTTTTT
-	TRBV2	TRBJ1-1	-	CASKSSLDGSDEAFF	TGTGCCAGCAAATCAAGTTTAGATGGGAGCGACGAAGCTTTCTTT
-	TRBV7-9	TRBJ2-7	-	CASSPRPYGAEEQYF	TGTGCCAGCAGCCCAAGGCCTTACGGAGCTGAGGAGCAGTACTTC
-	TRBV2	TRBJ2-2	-	CASTEGGWAGELFF	TGTGCCAGCACGGAAGGGGGGTGGGCCGGGGAGCTGTTTTTT
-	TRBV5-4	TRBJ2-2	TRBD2	CASSWGVSGGTGELFF	TGTGCCAGCAGCTGGGGGGTCTCGGGGGGCACCGGGGAGCTGTTTTTT
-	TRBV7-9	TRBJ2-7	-	CASSSETGGPSYLYEQYF	TGTGCCAGCAGCTCAGAGACAGGCGGTCCGTCGTACCTCTACGAGCAGTACTTC
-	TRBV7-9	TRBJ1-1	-	CASSPSSGTRNTEAFF	TGTGCCAGCAGCCCCTCATCCGGGACAAGGAACACTGAAGCTTTCTTT
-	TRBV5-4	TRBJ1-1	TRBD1	CASSLETTGGTEAFF	TGTGCCAGCAGCTTGGAGACTACAGGGGGGACTGAAGCTTTCTTT
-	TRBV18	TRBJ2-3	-	CASSLIRQGTDTQYF	TGTGCCAGCTCTCTAATACGGCAGGGCACAGATACGCAGTATTTT
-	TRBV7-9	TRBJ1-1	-	CASSLVEGVTEAFF	TGTGCCAGCAGCTTAGTTGAGGGCGTGACTGAAGCTTTCTTT
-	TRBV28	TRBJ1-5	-	CASSPYRNNQPQHF	TGTGCCAGCAGTCCCTACAGGAACAATCAGCCCCAGCATTTT
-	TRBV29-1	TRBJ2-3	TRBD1	CSVEGGDREPDTQYF	TGCAGCGTTGAAGGAGGGGACAGGGAACCAGATACGCAGTATTTT
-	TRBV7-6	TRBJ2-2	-	CASSAGLGVLFF	TGTGCCAGCAGCGCAGGTTTGGGCGTGCTGTTTTTT